The 30 T cell receptor beta chains below were found in one sample sequenced in a study of blood T cell repertoires in COVID-19. Using immunoSEQ multiplex PCR, the repertoire was profiled, and TCRdb retains in-frame clones only, with some absent. Here the sample spans about 210,000 clones, 70% to 90% being singletons. Sequencing was carried out using PBMCs or T cells enriched from blood (not recorded which). These TCRs come from a woman in her twenties or thirties who had been exposed to COVID-19.

The chain uses TRBV18 and TRBJ1-4; 8 nucleotides line up with TRBD1. Germline V gene sequence: CDR1 KGHSH, CDR2 LQKENI. V gave up 1 base and J gave up 5 bases; unmatched junction bases: 3. The CDR3 is 15 amino acids. The CDR3 DNA sequence: TGTGCCAGCTCACCACGGGGGGACAGGAATGAAAAACTGTTTTTT. Translation gives CASSPRGDRNEKLFF.

The chain is built from TRBV10-3 and TRBJ1-5, with D tentatively TRBD1 (5 bases). CDR1 ENHRY and CDR2 SYGVKD come from the germline V gene. Trimming cost V 2 bases and J 7 bases, with 12 bases left between them. CDR3 size: 14 residues. DNA of the CDR3: TGTGCCATCAGTGAGGGGGGGTTAGGGCAGCCCCAGCATTTT. Residues: CAISEGGLGQPQHF.

The sample holds one count of this clone. The chain links TRBV3-1 (or the pseudogene TRBV3-2) to TRBJ2-6; TRBD1 matches at 10 bases. V was pared by 3 bases and J by 2 bases, with 7 bases of the junction left unmatched. Germline lookup yields CDR1 LGHDT and CDR2 YNNKEL (reference sequence). The CDR3 is 18 residues long. The CDR3 nucleotides are TGTGCCAGCAGCCAGGCCGGGACAGGGGACGCTGGGGCCAACGTCCTGACTTTC. This codes for CASSQAGTGDAGANVLTF.

The chain is built from TRBV29-1 and TRBJ1-2; 10 positions agree with TRBD1. The V and J ends lost 2 bases and 4 bases, in that order; junction bases with no gene match: 4. Germline lookup yields CDR1 SQVTM and CDR2 ANQGSEA. This CDR3 is 14 amino acids long. The CDR3 region has the DNA TGCAGCGTTGAATCGACAGGGGGCAGCTATGGCTACACCTTC. This codes for CSVESTGGSYGYTF.

The chain couples TRBV5-1 to TRBJ2-7, with TRBD2 matching 9 bases. The length of the CDR3 is 16 residues. The trim removed 1 base at V and 2 bases at J, leaving 7 bases unmatched. In germline, CDR1 is SGHRS, CDR2 YFSETQ. The chain's CDR3 is CASSLWGIAGAYEQYF. In DNA form, the CDR3 reads TGCGCCAGCAGCTTGTGGGGTATAGCGGGGGCCTACGAGCAGTACTTC.

The chain combines TRBV7-2 with TRBJ2-3; D is unclear. The CDR3 extends over 14 amino acids. The V gene lost 1 base and the J gene lost 2 bases, with 7 bases spanning the gap. The germline CDR1 and CDR2 sequences are SGHTA and FQGNSA. CDR3 residues: CASSLGLDTDTQYF. The CDR3 nucleotides read TGTGCCAGCAGCTTAGGACTTGACACAGATACGCAGTATTTT.

The V gene is TRBV5-5, the J gene TRBJ1-3; D may be TRBD1 (5 bases). Trimming stripped 4 bases from V and 3 bases from J, with 14 bases between. The CDR3 is made up of 15 amino acids. The germline gives CDR1 SGHKS, CDR2 YYEKEE (reference sequence). CDR3 residues: CASSHTQGLGNTIYF. The CDR3 coding sequence is TGTGCCAGCAGCCATACCCAGGGTCTTGGAAACACCATATATTTT.

The chain couples TRBV19 to TRBJ2-2; possible D gene TRBD2, 5 bases. The CDR3 runs 14 residues. V lost 0 bases and J lost 6, with 8 bases in between. Looked up from germline, CDR1 is LNHDA and CDR2 is SQIVND (reference sequence). The CDR3 nucleotides are TGTGCCAGTAGTATAGATGAGGGTCCCGGGGAGCTGTTTTTT. Amino acids: CASSIDEGPGELFF.

The gene calls are TRBV5-1 and TRBJ2-1; 7 bases fit TRBD1. The CDR3 loop spans 15 amino acids. Germline V gene lookup returns CDR1 SGHRS and CDR2 YFSETQ. J was trimmed by 8 bases and V by 4 bases; bases with no gene match: 12. The CDR3 nucleotides read TGCGCCAGCAGCATAGGGACAGCCCCTGGGGATGAGCAGTTCTTC. This encodes CASSIGTAPGDEQFF.

This clone was seen a single time. V usage is TRBV3-1 (or the pseudogene TRBV3-2) and J usage is TRBJ1-2; D may be TRBD1 (6 bases). Germline values: CDR1 LGHDT, CDR2 YNNKEL (reference sequence). The CDR3 totals 14 residues. The V and J ends lost 6 bases and 3 bases respectively, with 14 bases between them. DNA of the CDR3: TGTGCCAGCAGTCTTATGACAGGCGACTATGGCTACACCTTC. It translates to CASSLMTGDYGYTF.

This chain links TRBV5-1 with TRBJ1-1; TRBD1 might be the D (6 bases). The CDR3 is 13 amino acids. Trimming cost V 4 bases and J 7 bases, with 14 bases left between them. Looked up from germline, CDR1 is SGHRS and CDR2 is YFSETQ. The CDR3 reads CASSDGQRNEAFF. CDR3 nucleotide sequence: TGCGCCAGCAGCGACGGACAGAGGAATGAAGCTTTCTTT.

Regarding this clone: Different DNA sequences within this sample yield the same CDR3. The gene calls are TRBV7-8 and TRBJ1-5; 8 positions agree with TRBD1. The germline V gene has CDR1 SGHVS and CDR2 FQNEAQ. CDR3 length: 14 amino acids. V lost 3 bases and J lost 4; bases outside the gene matches: 2. As DNA, the CDR3 is TGTGCCAGCAGCTTCAGACAGGGGAATCAGCCCCAGCATTTT. Residues: CASSFRQGNQPQHF.

The V and J genes are TRBV5-1 and TRBJ2-7; 7 nucleotides agree with TRBD1. V dropped 2 bases and J dropped 2; count of bases not matched to a gene: 4. The germline CDR1 and CDR2 sequences are SGHRS and YFSETQ. This CDR3 is 14 amino acids long. The CDR3 DNA is TGCGCCAGCAGCTTAAAGACAGGGCCCTACGAGCAGTACTTC. This translates into CASSLKTGPYEQYF.

V gene TRBV6-2 or TRBV6-3 combines with J gene TRBJ2-1; 10 positions agree with TRBD2. Germline CDR1 is MNHEY and CDR2 is SVGEGT. The CDR3 loop spans 14 amino acids. V dropped 0 bases and J dropped 13; count of bases not matched to a gene: 6. CDR3 amino acids: CASSYSSQRGGQFF. The CDR3 DNA reads TGTGCCAGCAGTTACTCGAGCCAGCGGGGGGGTCAGTTCTTC.

The chain links TRBV18 to TRBJ2-1; tentatively, D is TRBD2 (7 bases). This CDR3 spans 13 amino acids. CDR1 is KGHSH, CDR2 LQKENI, per germline. Trimming took 5 bases from V and 7 from J, leaving 12 bases between them. The CDR3 loop reads CASSWTAGNEQFF. The CDR3 DNA reads TGTGCCAGCTCATGGACAGCGGGGAATGAGCAGTTCTTC.

The chain employs TRBV6-4 and TRBJ2-2; TRBD2 agrees at 8 bases. The CDR3 spans 15 residues. V shed 5 bases, J shed 4 bases, and the junction held 6 bases outside the gene matches. Germline assignment: CDR1 MRHNA and CDR2 SNTAGT. The CDR3, as DNA: TGTGCCAGCAGTCGTACCAGCGGGGGCACCGGGGAGCTGTTTTTT. This translates into CASSRTSGGTGELFF.

The V gene is TRBV27, the J gene TRBJ1-5; 7 bases are shared with TRBD1. Germline assignment: CDR1 MNHEY and CDR2 SMNVEV (reference sequence). This CDR3 region has 12 residues. V lost 10 bases, J lost 3 bases, and 3 bases stayed unmatched. CDR3: CATTGNNQPQHF. The CDR3 DNA reads as TGTGCCACGACAGGGAACAATCAGCCCCAGCATTTT.

The gene calls are TRBV11-2 and TRBJ2-1; 12 nucleotides line up with TRBD2. With 5 bases clipped from V and 4 bases from J, the junction kept 3 bases outside the gene matches. Looked up from germline, CDR1 is SGHAT and CDR2 is FQNNGV. The CDR3 contains 15 residues. The CDR3 protein is CASSETSGGYNEQFF. In DNA form, the CDR3 reads TGTGCCAGCAGCGAGACTAGCGGGGGTTACAATGAGCAGTTCTTC.

The chain employs TRBV4-1 and TRBJ2-3; TRBD2 aligns across 8 bases. The germline gives CDR1 MGHRA, CDR2 YSYEKL. This CDR3 spans 16 amino acids. Trimming cost V 6 bases and J 2 bases; bases outside gene matches: 10. CDR3 in DNA: TGCGCCAGCAGGCCGAGCGGGGGCCCTCCCACAGATACGCAGTATTTT. It codes for CASRPSGGPPTDTQYF.

J is TRBJ1-4 and V is TRBV5-1; maybe TRBD1 (6 bases). Per the germline V gene, CDR1 is SGHRS and CDR2 is YFSETQ. V was shortened by 2 bases and J by 4 bases, with 12 bases between the two germline ends. This CDR3 is built from 15 residues. Written as DNA, the CDR3 is TGCGCCAGCAGCTTTGGGCAGGGGAATAATGAAAAACTGTTTTTT. It is translated as CASSFGQGNNEKLFF.

Here the CDR3 DNA reads TGTGCCTGGAGTCCTCGACAGGGTAATCAGCCCCAGCATTTT. It encodes CAWSPRQGNQPQHF. The chain joins TRBV30 to TRBJ1-5; 7 bases are shared with TRBD1. Losses at the gene ends were 2 bases for V and 4 bases for J; bases not matched to a gene: 5. Germline V gene lookup returns CDR1 GTSNPN and CDR2 SVGIG (reference sequence). This CDR3 comprises 14 residues.

The chain carries TRBV5-1 and TRBJ1-5, with 7 bases fitting TRBD1. Trimming removed 0 bases from V and 0 bases from J; junction bases left unmatched: 6. In germline, CDR1 is SGHRS, CDR2 YFSETQ. CDR3 length: 17 residues. The CDR3, as DNA: TGCGCCAGCAGCTTGGGGGACAGTATAGATAGCAATCAGCCCCAGCATTTT. Translating gives CASSLGDSIDSNQPQHF.

This chain uses TRBV10-1 with TRBJ1-1; D gene ambiguous. The CDR3 length is 13 residues. The V gene's germline CDR1 is WNHNN and CDR2 SYGVQD (reference sequence). The V and J ends lost 5 bases and 1 base respectively, with 8 bases between them. This CDR3 is CASSLTRNTEAFF. For the CDR3, the DNA is TGCGCCAGCAGTCTTACGAGGAACACTGAAGCTTTCTTT.

The chain couples TRBV28 to TRBJ2-2; D not certain. The CDR3 runs 13 residues. V was shortened by 5 bases and J by 4 bases, with 8 bases between the two germline ends. From germline, CDR1 is MDHEN and CDR2 SYDVKM. CDR3 bases: TGTGCCAGCAGTCCTCTACTCACCGGGGAGCTGTTTTTT. Protein: CASSPLLTGELFF.

Written as DNA, the CDR3 is TGTGCCAGCAGCCCACGGACAGCACCCTACAATGAGCAGTTCTTC. Protein product: CASSPRTAPYNEQFF. This chain joins TRBV11-3 and TRBJ2-1; D is possibly TRBD1 (6 bases). Germline CDR1 reads SGHNT; CDR2 reads YENEEA. Trimming took 5 bases from V and 2 from J, leaving 13 bases between them. The CDR3 is made up of 15 amino acids.

The V and J genes are TRBV5-5 and TRBJ2-7; a weak D match, TRBD1 (6 bases). The CDR3 consists of 13 residues. Looked up from germline, CDR1 is SGHKS and CDR2 is YYEKEE (reference sequence). V lost 1 base to trimming and J lost 5 bases, with 10 bases between them. The DNA for the CDR3 is TGTGCCAGCAGCTTGTACAGGGCAGACGAGCAGTACTTC. It specifies CASSLYRADEQYF.

The chain is built from TRBV5-1 and TRBJ1-3; possible D gene TRBD1, 5 bases. The CDR3 has 16 residues. Trimming shortened V by 4 bases and J by 7 bases, and 21 bases separated the two germline ends. The germline gives CDR1 SGHRS, CDR2 YFSETQ. CDR3 in amino acids: CASSPSTGTGGNTIYF. For the CDR3, the DNA is TGCGCCAGCAGCCCCAGCACTGGGACCGGGGGTAACACCATATATTTT.

The chain has TRBV7-2 and TRBJ1-2; 9 bases map to TRBD1. CDR1 SGHTA and CDR2 FQGNSA come from the germline V gene. V was clipped by 5 bases and J by 5 bases; unmatched bases: 9. The CDR3 consists of 15 residues. The CDR3 DNA is TGTGCCAGCAGCCATTCGACGGGACAGGGATATGGCTACACCTTC. Its translation: CASSHSTGQGYGYTF.

The chain employs TRBV2 and TRBJ1-1; TRBD1 matches 8 bases. In germline, CDR1 is SNHLY, CDR2 FYNNEI. There are 14 residues in the CDR3. V was clipped by 7 bases and J by 5 bases; unmatched bases: 9. CDR3 protein: CASNPQGARTEAFF. The CDR3 bases are TGTGCCAGCAACCCTCAGGGGGCCCGAACTGAAGCTTTCTTT.

The DNA of the CDR3 is TGTGCCAGCAGTGAAAGCCCAGGGCAGGCTAATGAAAAACTGTTTTTT. Translated, it gives CASSESPGQANEKLFF. V is TRBV6-1 and J is TRBJ1-4, with D tentatively TRBD1 (5 bases). The CDR3 covers 16 residues. From germline, CDR1 is MNHNS and CDR2 SASEGT. Trimming removed 2 bases at V and 3 bases at J, with 13 bases between.